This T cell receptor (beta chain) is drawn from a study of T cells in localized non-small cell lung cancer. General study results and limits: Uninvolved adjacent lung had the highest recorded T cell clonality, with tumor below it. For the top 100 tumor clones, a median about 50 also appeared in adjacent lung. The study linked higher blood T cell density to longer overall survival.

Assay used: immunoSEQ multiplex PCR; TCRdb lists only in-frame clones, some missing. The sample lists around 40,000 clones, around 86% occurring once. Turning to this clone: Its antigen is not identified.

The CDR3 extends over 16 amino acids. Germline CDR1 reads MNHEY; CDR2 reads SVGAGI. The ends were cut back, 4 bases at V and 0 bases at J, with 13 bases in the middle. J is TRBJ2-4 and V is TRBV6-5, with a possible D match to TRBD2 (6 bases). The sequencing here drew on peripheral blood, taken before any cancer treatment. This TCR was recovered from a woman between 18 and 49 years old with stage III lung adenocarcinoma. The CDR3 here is CASSSRDSIAKNIQYF. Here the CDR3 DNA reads TGTGCCAGCAGTTCCCGGGACTCTATAGCCAAAAACATTCAGTACTTC.